What follows describes a single T cell receptor (beta chain). Its specificity is not known. This entry is derived from a study of cytomegalovirus exposure and HLA in healthy donors. Study-level results: Within a later analysis, the majority of CMV-associated TCR beta chains appeared HLA-restricted.

The PCR ran on 60 Vbeta and 13 Jbeta primers. TCRdb's table, derived via immunoSEQ multiplex PCR, lists solely in-frame clones and lacks some. The repertoire has over 100,000 clones, 69% of them found once; the top ten carry 5.4%. The CDR3 consists of 18 residues. Trimming removed 4 bases at V and 0 bases at J, with 16 bases between. Germline V CDR1 and CDR2: LGHNA, YSLEER. The chain uses TRBV4-3 and TRBJ1-6; D may be TRBD1 (5 bases). The material sequenced was PBMCs. The sequence derives from a woman aged 70-85 years in good health and CMV-seropositive. In DNA, the CDR3 is TGCGCCAGCAGCCTCCGAGTGGGGGGGAGCTCCTATAATTCACCCCTCCACTTT. Its protein is CASSLRVGGSSYNSPLHF.